This is a list of T cell receptor beta chains from one sample in a study of blood T cells in healthy people across ages. TCRdb re-derived calls from the 5' RACE reads in MiXCR, one entry per CDR3 protein. The profile covers approximately 1.5 million distinct CDR3 sequences, with about 45% appearing a single time and about 3.8% taken by the ten largest. Sequenced material: blood. The source of these receptors is a young woman in good health. CDR3s include the opening cysteine and the closing phenylalanine or tryptophan. A D gene is named only where the DNA matches it firmly. The size field is filled for only some rows; it gives once, few, many or a size class.

V gene: TRBV21-1; D gene: NA; clone size: NA; J gene: TRBJ2-5; CDR3 protein: CASSKRQGESETQYF; CDR3 DNA: TGTGCCAGCAGCAAACGACAGGGAGAATCAGAGACCCAGTACTTC
V gene: TRBV29-1; D gene: TRBD2; clone size: once; J gene: TRBJ2-1; CDR3 protein: CSTGTSGGWRNEQFF; CDR3 DNA: TGCAGCACCGGGACTAGCGGGGGCTGGCGCAATGAGCAGTTCTTC
V gene: TRBV5-1; D gene: NA; clone size: NA; J gene: TRBJ2-3; CDR3 protein: CASSLIVGAGTDTQYF; CDR3 DNA: TGCGCCAGCAGCTTGATCGTTGGGGCTGGCACAGATACGCAGTATTTT
V gene: TRBV27; D gene: NA; clone size: NA; J gene: TRBJ2-3; CDR3 protein: CASSLVNRATDTQYF; CDR3 DNA: TGTGCCAGCAGTTTGGTCAACAGGGCCACAGATACGCAGTATTTT
V gene: TRBV6-2/TRBV6-3; D gene: TRBD2; clone size: NA; J gene: TRBJ2-7; CDR3 protein: CASSPRASGGPYEQYF; CDR3 DNA: TGTGCCAGCAGCCCTCGTGCTAGCGGGGGGCCTTACGAGCAGTACTTC
V gene: TRBV24-1; D gene: NA; clone size: few; J gene: TRBJ2-1; CDR3 protein: CATSGLGPYNEQFF; CDR3 DNA: TGTGCCACCTCCGGCCTAGGGCCCTACAATGAGCAGTTCTTC
V gene: TRBV27; D gene: NA; clone size: NA; J gene: TRBJ1-1; CDR3 protein: CASRKIQGNTEAFF; CDR3 DNA: TGTGCCAGCAGGAAAATCCAGGGGAACACTGAAGCTTTCTTT
V gene: TRBV4-1; D gene: TRBD1; clone size: few; J gene: TRBJ1-2; CDR3 protein: CASSQGWTGRSYTF; CDR3 DNA: TGCGCCAGCAGCCAAGGGTGGACAGGGAGAAGCTACACCTTC
V gene: TRBV6-5; D gene: NA; clone size: NA; J gene: TRBJ1-1; CDR3 protein: CASSYAQGMNTEAFF; CDR3 DNA: TGTGCCAGCAGTTACGCCCAGGGGATGAACACTGAAGCTTTCTTT
V gene: TRBV21-1; D gene: NA; clone size: NA; J gene: TRBJ2-3; CDR3 protein: CASSKEGASGSTDTQYF; CDR3 DNA: TGTGCCAGCAGCAAAGAGGGGGCTAGCGGGAGCACAGATACGCAGTATTTT
V gene: TRBV21-1; D gene: NA; clone size: once; J gene: TRBJ2-3; CDR3 protein: CASSKVWRVSTDTQYF; CDR3 DNA: TGTGCCAGCAGCAAAGTGTGGCGGGTCTCCACAGATACGCAGTATTTT
V gene: TRBV30; D gene: TRBD1; clone size: NA; J gene: TRBJ1-2; CDR3 protein: CAWSPRTGAYGYTF; CDR3 DNA: TGTGCCTGGTCTCCCCGGACAGGGGCGTATGGCTACACCTTC
V gene: TRBV3-1; D gene: NA; clone size: NA; J gene: TRBJ1-2; CDR3 protein: CASSTRRGGYGYTF; CDR3 DNA: TGTGCCAGCAGCACCCGCAGGGGAGGCTATGGCTACACCTTC
V gene: TRBV20-1; D gene: NA; clone size: NA; J gene: TRBJ2-3; CDR3 protein: CSARDRRGTQYF; CDR3 DNA: TGCAGTGCTAGAGATCGCCGGGGTACGCAGTATTTT
V gene: TRBV5-1; D gene: NA; clone size: few; J gene: TRBJ1-2; CDR3 protein: CASSTDSATYGYTF; CDR3 DNA: TGCGCCAGCAGTACCGACAGTGCGACCTATGGCTACACCTTC
V gene: TRBV20-1; D gene: TRBD2; clone size: few; J gene: TRBJ2-7; CDR3 protein: CSARAERLAGARGYF; CDR3 DNA: TGCAGTGCTAGAGCTGAACGACTAGCGGGGGCTCGGGGGTACTTC
V gene: TRBV24-1; D gene: NA; clone size: few; J gene: TRBJ2-2; CDR3 protein: CAIAAGTGELFF; CDR3 DNA: TGTGCCATCGCGGCCGGCACCGGGGAGCTGTTTTTT
V gene: TRBV28; D gene: NA; clone size: NA; J gene: TRBJ1-1; CDR3 protein: CASSFGVGLNTEAFF; CDR3 DNA: TGTGCCAGCAGTTTCGGCGTAGGGTTGAACACTGAAGCTTTCTTT
V gene: TRBV7-9; D gene: NA; clone size: NA; J gene: TRBJ2-7; CDR3 protein: CASSSREGNEQYF; CDR3 DNA: TGTGCCAGCAGCTCCAGGGAAGGCAACGAGCAGTACTTC
V gene: TRBV20-1; D gene: NA; clone size: many; J gene: TRBJ1-5; CDR3 protein: CSASSGTIGGNQPQHF; CDR3 DNA: TGCAGTGCTTCTTCCGGGACTATAGGTGGCAATCAGCCCCAGCATTTT
V gene: TRBV6-2/TRBV6-3; D gene: NA; clone size: NA; J gene: TRBJ2-1; CDR3 protein: CASSYSGADNEQFF; CDR3 DNA: TGTGCCAGCAGTTACTCTGGGGCCGACAATGAGCAGTTCTTC
V gene: TRBV7-6; D gene: NA; clone size: NA; J gene: TRBJ2-7; CDR3 protein: CASDNGYEQYF; CDR3 DNA: TGTGCCAGTGACAATGGCTACGAGCAGTACTTC
V gene: TRBV7-2; D gene: TRBD2; clone size: NA; J gene: TRBJ2-7; CDR3 protein: CASSAMGLAGYNEQYF; CDR3 DNA: TGTGCCAGCAGCGCTATGGGACTAGCGGGTTACAATGAGCAGTACTTC
V gene: TRBV7-9; D gene: NA; clone size: NA; J gene: TRBJ1-1; CDR3 protein: CASTSGTTNTEAFF; CDR3 DNA: TGTGCCAGCACCTCCGGGACAACGAACACTGAAGCTTTCTTT
V gene: TRBV2; D gene: NA; clone size: few; J gene: TRBJ2-7; CDR3 protein: CAIETGAYEQYF; CDR3 DNA: TGTGCCATAGAGACTGGAGCCTACGAGCAGTACTTC
V gene: TRBV20-1; D gene: NA; clone size: NA; J gene: TRBJ1-5; CDR3 protein: CSARVGTGLSPQHF; CDR3 DNA: TGCAGTGCTAGAGTGGGGACGGGCTTATCGCCCCAGCATTTT
V gene: TRBV24-1; D gene: NA; clone size: NA; J gene: TRBJ2-3; CDR3 protein: CATSDLMRGTQYF; CDR3 DNA: TGTGCCACCAGTGATTTGATGAGGGGTACGCAGTATTTT
V gene: TRBV6-2/TRBV6-3; D gene: NA; clone size: NA; J gene: TRBJ1-1; CDR3 protein: CASGTAGSWMNTEAFF; CDR3 DNA: TGTGCCAGCGGTACTGCAGGGAGTTGGATGAACACTGAAGCTTTCTTT
V gene: TRBV11-2; D gene: NA; clone size: many; J gene: TRBJ2-1; CDR3 protein: CASSQGNSYNEQFF; CDR3 DNA: TGTGCCAGCAGCCAAGGGAACTCCTACAATGAGCAGTTCTTC
V gene: TRBV12-3/TRBV12-4; D gene: NA; clone size: NA; J gene: TRBJ1-2; CDR3 protein: CAIRPGGVEGYTF; CDR3 DNA: TGTGCCATCCGCCCCGGGGGGGTCGAGGGCTACACCTTC
V gene: TRBV20-1; D gene: NA; clone size: NA; J gene: TRBJ1-5; CDR3 protein: CSGQQGLVGSNQPQHF; CDR3 DNA: TGCAGTGGTCAACAGGGTTTAGTGGGTAGCAATCAGCCCCAGCATTTT
V gene: TRBV20-1; D gene: NA; clone size: NA; J gene: TRBJ2-5; CDR3 protein: CSAPSRGGGVQETQYF; CDR3 DNA: TGCAGTGCCCCTTCGAGAGGGGGGGGTGTCCAAGAGACCCAGTACTTC
V gene: TRBV11-2; D gene: TRBD2; clone size: few; J gene: TRBJ2-3; CDR3 protein: CASSLSGDADTQYF; CDR3 DNA: TGTGCCAGCAGCTTGAGCGGGGATGCAGATACGCAGTATTTT
V gene: TRBV11-2; D gene: NA; clone size: NA; J gene: TRBJ2-5; CDR3 protein: CASSPPWGYQETQYF; CDR3 DNA: TGTGCCAGCAGCCCCCCCTGGGGGTACCAAGAGACCCAGTACTTC
V gene: TRBV4-1; D gene: NA; clone size: NA; J gene: TRBJ2-7; CDR3 protein: CASSPLSGAYEQYF; CDR3 DNA: TGCGCCAGCAGCCCTCTGTCAGGGGCCTACGAGCAGTACTTC
V gene: TRBV2; D gene: NA; clone size: NA; J gene: TRBJ1-5; CDR3 protein: CASSELGIKPQHF; CDR3 DNA: TGTGCCAGCAGTGAACTGGGGATTAAGCCCCAGCATTTT
V gene: TRBV12-3/TRBV12-4; D gene: NA; clone size: few; J gene: TRBJ2-7; CDR3 protein: CASSWALYEQYF; CDR3 DNA: TGTGCCAGCAGTTGGGCCCTCTACGAGCAGTACTTC
V gene: TRBV14; D gene: NA; clone size: NA; J gene: TRBJ2-3; CDR3 protein: CASSRHSDDSTDTQYF; CDR3 DNA: TGTGCCAGCAGCCGGCACTCAGATGATAGCACAGATACGCAGTATTTT
V gene: TRBV11-1; D gene: TRBD1; clone size: NA; J gene: TRBJ2-2; CDR3 protein: CASSVQGGGTGELFF; CDR3 DNA: TGTGCCAGCAGCGTACAGGGGGGAGGCACCGGGGAGCTGTTTTTT
V gene: TRBV27; D gene: TRBD2; clone size: few; J gene: TRBJ2-4; CDR3 protein: CASRDWGLAGSIQYF; CDR3 DNA: TGTGCCAGCAGGGACTGGGGACTAGCGGGGTCTATTCAGTACTTC
V gene: TRBV7-9; D gene: TRBD2; clone size: few; J gene: TRBJ2-7; CDR3 protein: CASSPVSGSYEQYF; CDR3 DNA: TGTGCCAGCAGCCCGGTTAGCGGGAGCTACGAGCAGTACTTC
V gene: TRBV28; D gene: TRBD2; clone size: NA; J gene: TRBJ2-5; CDR3 protein: CASSPGGDQETQYF; CDR3 DNA: TGTGCCAGCAGCCCTGGGGGGGATCAAGAGACCCAGTACTTC
V gene: TRBV15; D gene: NA; clone size: few; J gene: TRBJ1-5; CDR3 protein: CATSWVLDSNQPQHF; CDR3 DNA: TGTGCCACCAGCTGGGTGCTGGATAGCAATCAGCCCCAGCATTTT
V gene: TRBV11-2; D gene: NA; clone size: NA; J gene: TRBJ1-1; CDR3 protein: CASSFGLADTEAFF; CDR3 DNA: TGTGCCAGCAGCTTCGGACTAGCCGACACTGAAGCTTTCTTT
V gene: TRBV28; D gene: NA; clone size: NA; J gene: TRBJ2-7; CDR3 protein: CASRTGTYPYEQYF; CDR3 DNA: TGTGCCAGCAGAACCGGAACCTATCCCTACGAGCAGTACTTC
V gene: TRBV12-3/TRBV12-4; D gene: TRBD1; clone size: many; J gene: TRBJ1-1; CDR3 protein: CASFSTGANTEAFF; CDR3 DNA: TGTGCCAGCTTCTCTACAGGGGCGAACACTGAAGCTTTCTTT
V gene: TRBV7-9; D gene: NA; clone size: few; J gene: TRBJ2-7; CDR3 protein: CASRMFPTDEQYF; CDR3 DNA: TGTGCCAGCAGAATGTTCCCGACCGACGAGCAGTACTTC
V gene: TRBV7-9; D gene: NA; clone size: few; J gene: TRBJ1-4; CDR3 protein: CASSSGQGPAEKLFF; CDR3 DNA: TGTGCCAGCAGCTCCGGCCAGGGGCCGGCTGAAAAACTGTTTTTT
V gene: TRBV4-3; D gene: TRBD1; clone size: NA; J gene: TRBJ1-2; CDR3 protein: CASSQAATGNVYGYTF; CDR3 DNA: TGCGCCAGCAGCCAAGCGGCGACAGGGAACGTCTATGGCTACACCTTC
V gene: TRBV12-3/TRBV12-4; D gene: NA; clone size: NA; J gene: TRBJ2-3; CDR3 protein: CASSLLGTTSTDTQYF; CDR3 DNA: TGTGCCAGCAGTTTGTTAGGGACAACTAGCACAGATACGCAGTATTTT
V gene: TRBV6-6; D gene: NA; clone size: NA; J gene: TRBJ2-7; CDR3 protein: CASSSPYRQVNSYEQYF; CDR3 DNA: TGTGCCAGCAGTTCCCCTTATCGACAGGTAAACTCCTACGAGCAGTACTTC
V gene: TRBV29-1; D gene: NA; clone size: few; J gene: TRBJ2-3; CDR3 protein: CSGGGIQGGSTDTQYF; CDR3 DNA: TGCAGCGGGGGCGGCATTCAGGGGGGGAGCACAGATACGCAGTATTTT
V gene: TRBV20-1; D gene: NA; clone size: NA; J gene: TRBJ2-1; CDR3 protein: CSAGPTSFDEQFF; CDR3 DNA: TGCAGTGCTGGGCCTACTAGTTTCGATGAGCAGTTCTTC
V gene: TRBV27; D gene: NA; clone size: NA; J gene: TRBJ1-1; CDR3 protein: CASSQDTVTAFF; CDR3 DNA: TGTGCCAGCAGTCAGGACACCGTGACGGCTTTCTTT
V gene: TRBV6-2/TRBV6-3; D gene: NA; clone size: NA; J gene: TRBJ2-7; CDR3 protein: CASSYLTLGQEQYF; CDR3 DNA: TGTGCCAGCAGTTACTTAACTCTGGGCCAGGAGCAGTACTTC